This T cell receptor beta chain was observed in a study of vaccination and CD4 T cells after COVID-19. This clonotype was counted a few times. The antigen remains undetermined. V lost 5 bases, J lost 6 bases, and 9 bases stayed unmatched. CDR1 and CDR2 (germline): WSHSY, SAAADI. The CDR3 runs 15 residues. Treatment meaning: approximately 10-day PBMC culture with coronavirus spike peptide pools or control peptides (ViraFEST assay). Sequence data for DNA of cultured CD4+ T cells were generated by the Oncomine TCR Beta short-read assay. TCRdb re-called the PCR reads with MiXCR, one entry per CDR3 protein. This sample has 3,300 or so distinct CDR3 sequences, with roughly three quarters found just once.

This TCR was recovered from a human donor who had recovered from COVID-19. The rearrangement uses TRBV10-2 and TRBJ1-2; TRBD1 matches at 10 bases. The sequenced material came from CD4+ T cells from blood, cultured in vitro. CDR3 protein: CASSSRQGAPDGYTF. CDR3 DNA: TGCGCCAGCAGTTCTAGACAGGGGGCGCCGGATGGCTACACCTTC.